Included here is one T cell receptor (beta chain) sequence, with context. Its antigen is unknown. Base qualities are missing; no much larger clone stands one base away. From the cysteine up to the phenylalanine, the CDR3 has a length of 18 residues. The entry retains the CDR3 DNA only, 54 bases that are in frame from base 1. CDR1 and CDR2, per the germline V gene, are MDHEN and SYDVKM. V trim: 4 bases; J trim: 2 bases; unmatched bases: 16. This specimen belongs to a study of blood T cell repertoires in COVID-19 (dated by TCRdb to 2019 to 2021). Study-level background: Collaborator samples came from the United States, Italy and Spain and covered acute and convalescent phases of COVID-19. The prospective study material was composed of cDNA or gDNA derived from T cells, B-cell-depleted T cells, or PBMCs. Subjects who had been exposed to COVID-19, were actively infected with it, or had recovered from it provided the deeply sampled blood TCRbeta repertoires that made up the dataset. A freely available public database, intended as a resource for researchers studying the immune response to SARS-CoV-2, is where the repertoires were released. The samples were drawn from two sources: the first 160 participants of the ongoing ImmuneRACE study, and 950 to 1,500 subjects contributed by 6 global collaborators. Nearly every sample came with metadata listing a de-identified subject ID, COVID-19 status, age in years and sex. HLA class I and class II types, where available, came from metadata supplied by the sample provider rather than from assay-based typing. General conclusions and limits of the study: The quantity of clinical and demographic metadata differed by source and by participant and was supplied without curation.

The immunoSEQ Assay, a bias-controlled multiplex PCR, was used to amplify TCRbeta CDR3 regions from genomic DNA. Under the source paper's analysis protocol: Within the assay, amplification of reference gene primers was used to estimate how many nucleated cells each sample contained. To quantify the absolute abundance of each unique TCRbeta CDR3 rearrangement, sequence reads were collapsed and filtered. Productive Simpson clonality was computed per sample as the square root of Simpson's diversity index over productive rearrangements. Drawn from immuneACCESS, this table holds only the in-frame rearrangements with V and J called that TCRdb kept. Clones are partly lost; checked studies trace under half to an unresolved V gene and leave the rest unexplained. D and trimming come from the DNA, and the V and J calls and clone size come from that table. The sample table records 260,000 or so clones; 70% to 90% of these occur just once. 1.2% of the sample belongs to the ten largest clones.

In the prospective study, participants were roughly 18 to 90 years old, resided in fewer than 25 geographic areas of the United States, and were enrolled through a virtual design. In the prospective study, cohorts were assigned on the basis of participant-reported clinical history obtained from a screening survey and a study questionnaire. Mobile phlebotomists in the prospective study collected whole blood, serum and a nasopharyngeal or oropharyngeal swab from every participant. Additional blood draws and questionnaires over an approximately 2-month period could optionally be provided by prospective study participants. Before DNA extraction, blood samples from the prospective study were shipped at room temperature or frozen.

This receptor was taken from a woman aged 40 to 55 with acute COVID-19. Sample: PBMCs or T cells enriched from blood (not recorded which). The chain uses TRBV28 and TRBJ2-7, and TRBD1 aligns with 8 junction nucleotides. The encoded CDR3 is CASSSRPDRGFRTYEQYF. The DNA sequence is TGTGCCAGCAGTTCCCGACCCGACAGGGGCTTCCGGACCTACGAGCAGTACTTC.